This TCR beta chain was profiled in a study of technical replicates of blood from several donors. TCRdb's copy holds only in-frame clones and misses some; the assay was immunoSEQ multiplex PCR. The table includes over 85,000 clones, around 96% detected once. The sample consisted of T cells isolated from PBMCs. The TCR comes from a human donor in good health.

Written as DNA, the CDR3 is TGTGCCAGCAGCCCTGGAGGGGGCAATCAGCCCCAGCATTTT. Protein product: CASSPGGGNQPQHF. The chain employs TRBV14 and TRBJ1-5; D might be TRBD1 (5 bases). Germline V gene data show CDR1 as SGHDN and CDR2 as FVKESK. The V end was cut by 4 bases, the J end by 2 bases, with 9 bases between. CDR3 length: 14 residues.